This T cell receptor (beta chain) came from a study of T cell repertoires in cytomegalovirus infection. Study summary: From public TCR beta signatures came an indication of both CMV infection and matching HLA type. Notes on the study in general: HLA-C-restricted CMV clonotypes gave the most frequent clonotype in two of eight donors. CMV carriers having the relevant HLA were flagged by cumulative public TCR beta family frequency.

With respect to this clonotype: Its cognate antigen is unknown.

In germline, CDR1 is SGHTA, CDR2 FQGNSA. CDR3 size: 14 residues. The ends lost 1 base at V and 6 bases at J; junction bases unmatched: 2. In TCRdb, the reads were re-called with MiXCR into one record per CDR3 protein. The table shows around 450,000 distinct CDR3 sequences, with roughly 30% occurring only once. Sequencing was carried out using PBMCs. The receptor was isolated from a human donor in good health (CMV status not recorded). Some clones in this sample may be carry-over from other donors' samples. The chain has TRBV7-2 and TRBJ2-5; the match to TRBD2 covers 10 bases. The chain's CDR3 is CASSLGSGGQTQYF. The CDR3 coding sequence is TGTGCCAGCAGCTTAGGTAGCGGGGGGCAGACCCAGTACTTC.